The 3 T cell receptor beta chains below were found in one sample sequenced in a study of blood T cell repertoires in COVID-19 (dated by TCRdb to 2018 to 2020). Library prep was done by the immunoSEQ multiplex PCR assay. In TCRdb, the immuneACCESS table is reduced to in-frame sequences with V and J assigned. These tables do not hold every clone; where another copy was compared, an unresolved V gene accounts for under half, and the others remain unexplained. Here the sample has 70,000 or so clones; around 75% occur a single time. Of the sample, roughly 21% falls within the top ten clones. The material sequenced was peripheral blood. Every receptor here comes from a man in his 70s with acute or convalescent COVID-19.

This clone occurred once. The chain joins TRBV7-8 to TRBJ2-7; D possibly corresponds to TRBD2 (6 bases). The V end lost 5 bases, the J end lost 6 bases, and 14 bases lay between the germline ends. The CDR3 covers 13 residues. Germline lookup yields CDR1 SGHVS and CDR2 FQNEAQ. CDR3 DNA sequence: TGTGCCAGCAGCGCGGGACTCCTGTCCGAGCAGTACTTC. Its protein product is CASSAGLLSEQYF.

V usage is TRBV29-1 and J usage is TRBJ1-4; D is possibly TRBD1 (6 bases). Germline loops: CDR1 SQVTM, CDR2 ANQGSEA. Trimming left V 4 bases short and J 4 bases short, with 13 bases between. There are 14 residues in the CDR3. CDR3 coding DNA: TGCAGCGTTGGTTGGGGGCCGGGTAATGAAAAACTGTTTTTT. Protein product: CSVGWGPGNEKLFF. Full variable domain (outside the CDR3, taken from reference TRBV29-1 and TRBJ1-4): SAVISQKPSRDICQRGTSLTIQCQVDSQVTMMFWYRQQPGQSLTLIATANQGSEATYESGFVIDKFPISRPNLTFSTLTVSNMSPEDSSIYLCSVGWGPGNEKLFFGSGTQLSVL.

Concerning this clone itself: Germline is not matched at one junction end, which may reflect a read error. The chain joins TRBV7-7 to TRBJ2-2; TRBD1 matches 7 bases. The CDR3 is made up of 15 amino acids. Looked up from germline, CDR1 is SSHAT and CDR2 is FNYEAQ (reference sequence). In DNA, the CDR3 is TGTGCTAGCAGCTCCTCGACAGGGAGCACCGGGGAGCTGTTTTTT. Protein: CASSSSTGSTGELFF.